A selection of T cell receptor beta chains follows, all from one sample in a study of blood T cell repertoires in COVID-19. The repertoire was sequenced with immunoSEQ multiplex PCR; TCRdb's copy has only in-frame clones and lacks some. The data hold some 150,000 clones, with approximately 90% observed a single time. The sequencing sample was made of peripheral blood. The receptors shown here come from a woman in her seventies with acute or convalescent COVID-19. Both conserved end residues are part of each CDR3. The order of the fields is D gene, clone size, J gene, V gene, CDR3 protein, CDR3 DNA. The D gene is left open where the match is weak. Not all rows give a size; the values are once, few, many and, for expanded clones, a class.

.	.	TRBJ1-4	TRBV6-5	CASSRQDATNEKLFF	TGTGCCAGCAGTAGACAGGATGCAACTAATGAAAAACTGTTTTTT
TRBD1	.	TRBJ1-4	TRBV5-4	CASSPEGTVGKLFF	TGTGCCAGCAGCCCCGAGGGGACAGTGGGGAAACTGTTTTTT
TRBD1	.	TRBJ2-7	TRBV7-8	CASSLGGGKDRNSYEQYF	TGTGCCAGCAGCTTAGGAGGAGGCAAGGACAGGAACTCCTACGAGCAGTACTTC
.	.	TRBJ2-2	TRBV2	CASRVTENTGELFF	TGTGCCAGCAGGGTGACAGAGAACACCGGGGAGCTGTTTTTT
.	.	TRBJ2-6	TRBV6-5	CASSTGTTGANVLTF	TGTGCCAGCAGTACCGGGACAACTGGGGCCAACGTCCTGACTTTC
.	once	TRBJ2-2	TRBV2	CASRRDTPQGSTGELFF	TGTGCCAGCAGACGGGACACCCCCCAGGGCAGCACCGGGGAGCTGTTTTTT
.	.	TRBJ1-1	TRBV3-1/TRBV3-2	CASSRGTGQAFF	TGTGCCAGCAGCCGTGGTACAGGGCAAGCTTTCTTT
.	.	TRBJ2-2	TRBV18	CASSPGGHTGELFF	TGTGCCAGCTCCCCCGGGGGACACACCGGGGAGCTGTTTTTT
TRBD1	.	TRBJ2-3	TRBV5-6	CASSPGQDTQYF	TGTGCCAGCAGCCCGGGACAGGATACGCAGTATTTT
TRBD1	.	TRBJ1-6	TRBV6-2/TRBV6-3	CASSYRFEGQGPTLHF	TGTGCCAGCAGTTACCGATTTGAGGGACAGGGTCCTACCCTCCACTTT
.	.	TRBJ2-1	TRBV7-8	CASSSRGGSYNEQFF	TGTGCCAGCAGCTCTAGAGGGGGCTCCTACAATGAGCAGTTCTTC
.	.	TRBJ1-6	TRBV6-1	CASSEAGRAALHF	TGTGCCAGCAGTGAAGCTGGGAGGGCGGCCCTCCACTTT
.	.	TRBJ2-5	TRBV2	CASRLGGETQYF	TGTGCCAGCAGGCTAGGAGGAGAGACCCAGTACTTC
.	.	TRBJ1-2	TRBV3-1/TRBV3-2	CASSQDGGFGYGYTF	TGTGCCAGCAGCCAAGATGGGGGGTTCGGCTATGGCTACACCTTC
TRBD1	.	TRBJ1-2	TRBV28	CASSLQGANGYTF	TGTGCCAGCAGCCTTCAGGGGGCGAATGGCTACACCTTC
TRBD1	many	TRBJ2-6	TRBV19	CASKRDRGLGVLTF	TGTGCCAGTAAACGGGACAGGGGCCTCGGCGTCCTGACTTTC
.	.	TRBJ2-1	TRBV5-4	CASSQSLGHEQFF	TGTGCCAGCAGCCAGAGCCTAGGCCATGAGCAGTTCTTC
TRBD2	.	TRBJ2-7	TRBV14	CASSQVPGLAGGYEQYF	TGTGCCAGCAGCCAGGTACCGGGACTAGCGGGGGGTTACGAGCAGTACTTC
TRBD1	.	TRBJ2-3	TRBV18	CASSDRGADTQYF	TGTGCCAGCTCAGACAGGGGGGCAGATACGCAGTATTTT
TRBD2	.	TRBJ2-1	TRBV27	CASRGRGLSNNEQFF	TGTGCCAGCCGAGGGAGGGGACTCTCGAACAATGAGCAGTTCTTC
TRBD2	.	TRBJ2-5	TRBV5-5	CASSLDQLAGSLSQETQYF	TGTGCCAGCAGCTTGGACCAACTAGCGGGGTCTCTGAGCCAAGAGACCCAGTACTTC
.	.	TRBJ1-2	TRBV28	CASSTQGNYGYTF	TGTGCCAGCAGTACTCAGGGGAACTATGGCTACACCTTC
.	.	TRBJ2-2	TRBV6-5	CASRPTITGELFF	TGTGCCAGCAGACCGACAATAACCGGGGAGCTGTTTTTT
.	.	TRBJ2-2	TRBV5-4	CASSLVSGGLTGELFF	TGTGCCAGCAGCTTGGTCTCGGGGGGCCTGACCGGGGAGCTGTTTTTT
.	.	TRBJ1-1	TRBV19	CASSTRDQMATEAFF	TGTGCCAGTAGTACGCGGGACCAGATGGCGACTGAAGCTTTCTTT
.	.	TRBJ2-7	TRBV5-1	CASSTDGQAYEQYF	TGCGCCAGCAGCACCGACGGACAAGCTTACGAGCAGTACTTC
TRBD1	.	TRBJ1-2	TRBV27	CASSSGTGGYGYTF	TGTGCCAGCAGTTCCGGGACAGGGGGGTATGGCTACACCTTC
TRBD1	.	TRBJ1-1	TRBV29-1	CSVERPGGTEAFF	TGCAGCGTTGAACGGCCAGGGGGGACTGAAGCTTTCTTT
TRBD2	.	TRBJ2-2	TRBV27	CASRLGGLAGNTGELFF	TGTGCCAGCAGACTCGGGGGACTAGCGGGGAACACCGGGGAGCTGTTTTTT
.	.	TRBJ1-5	TRBV6-6	CASSMTAGNQPQHF	TGTGCCAGCAGTATGACCGCAGGGAATCAGCCCCAGCATTTT
TRBD1	.	TRBJ1-2	TRBV29-1	CSVEDRQGAYGYTF	TGCAGCGTTGAAGATCGACAGGGGGCGTACGGCTACACCTTC
TRBD1	.	TRBJ2-2	TRBV2	CASRRQGNTGELFF	TGTGCCAGCAGGAGACAGGGAAACACCGGGGAGCTGTTTTTT
TRBD2	.	TRBJ2-5	TRBV7-2	CASSLTGRTSRETQYF	TGTGCCAGCAGCTTAACGGGGCGGACTAGCCGGGAGACCCAGTACTTC
TRBD1	once	TRBJ1-2	TRBV6-5	CASSYSLAGGNYGYTF	TGTGCCAGCAGTTACTCCCTGGCAGGGGGGAACTATGGCTACACCTTC
TRBD1	.	TRBJ1-1	TRBV6-5	CASSSDRGTEAFF	TGTGCCAGCAGTTCCGACAGGGGCACTGAAGCTTTCTTT
TRBD2	.	TRBJ2-3	TRBV7-2	CASSTLAGAATDTQYF	TGTGCCAGCAGCACTTTAGCGGGGGCCGCCACAGATACGCAGTATTTT
.	once	TRBJ1-3	TRBV6-5	CASLEAWAGNTIYF	TGTGCCAGCTTAGAGGCTTGGGCTGGAAACACCATATATTTT
TRBD1	.	TRBJ2-4	TRBV2	CASTPRTGPLAKNIQYF	TGTGCCAGCACCCCAAGGACAGGCCCTCTAGCCAAAAACATTCAGTACTTC
TRBD1	.	TRBJ1-1	TRBV7-2	CASSPDRRNTEAFF	TGTGCCAGCAGCCCGGACAGGAGGAACACTGAAGCTTTCTTT
.	.	TRBJ1-1	TRBV28	CASRSTESSRAFF	TGTGCCAGCAGATCCACAGAAAGCTCTCGAGCTTTCTTT
.	.	TRBJ2-6	TRBV6-5	CASSYRGSGANVLTF	TGTGCCAGCAGTTACAGGGGCTCTGGGGCCAACGTCCTGACTTTC
.	.	TRBJ1-2	TRBV7-9	CASSLVNLLGYTF	TGTGCCAGCAGCTTAGTAAATCTTCTAGGCTACACCTTC
TRBD1	.	TRBJ1-1	TRBV19	CASSITGQKNTEAFF	TGTGCCAGTAGTATAACGGGACAGAAGAACACTGAAGCTTTCTTT
.	.	TRBJ1-3	TRBV19	CASSIAHLTLSSGNTIYF	TGTGCCAGTAGTATCGCCCACTTAACGCTTTCCTCTGGAAACACCATATATTTT
TRBD2	.	TRBJ2-7	TRBV12-3/TRBV12-4	CASLGGGSYEQYF	TGTGCCAGCCTCGGCGGGGGGAGCTACGAGCAGTACTTC
TRBD1	.	TRBJ1-4	TRBV2	CASNRGEKLFF	TGTGCCAGCAACAGGGGTGAAAAACTGTTTTTT
.	.	TRBJ2-3	TRBV7-2	CASGQYIDTQYF	TGTGCCAGCGGGCAGTATATAGATACGCAGTATTTT
TRBD1	.	TRBJ2-5	TRBV23-1	CASSQWRQTGGVKTQYF	TGCGCCAGCAGTCAATGGAGACAGACAGGGGGCGTGAAGACCCAGTACTTC
TRBD1	.	TRBJ2-2	TRBV5-1	CASSLPRDRASGELFF	TGCGCCAGCAGCTTACCCCGGGACAGGGCGTCCGGGGAGCTGTTTTTT
.	.	TRBJ1-3	TRBV19	CASSIDRGNTIYF	TGTGCCAGTAGTATAGATCGTGGAAACACCATATATTTT
.	.	TRBJ1-1	TRBV7-2	CASSLRGVNTEAFF	TGTGCCAGCAGCCTCCGGGGGGTCAACACTGAAGCTTTCTTT
.	.	TRBJ2-4	TRBV9	CASSVEEGRIQYF	TGTGCCAGCAGCGTAGAGGAGGGACGCATTCAGTACTTC
TRBD1	once	TRBJ1-5	TRBV28	CASSPDRVIQPQHF	TGTGCCAGCAGTCCTGACAGGGTGATACAGCCCCAGCATTTT
TRBD1	once	TRBJ2-3	TRBV11-2	CASSSPRSAQGTDTQYF	TGTGCCAGCAGCTCCCCAAGGTCGGCACAGGGGACAGATACGCAGTATTTT
TRBD2	.	TRBJ2-1	TRBV9	CASSPRGTSSYNEQFF	TGTGCCAGCAGCCCCCGAGGGACTAGCTCTTACAATGAGCAGTTCTTC
.	.	TRBJ1-6	TRBV27	CASSPNGRGSSPLHF	TGTGCCAGCAGTCCGAACGGACGGGGGAGTTCACCCCTCCACTTT
.	.	TRBJ1-1	TRBV5-4	CASSLGGAVGETEAFF	TGTGCCAGCAGCTTGGGCGGGGCGGTAGGAGAAACTGAAGCTTTCTTT
.	.	TRBJ1-3	TRBV9	CASSPTGSGNTIYF	TGTGCCAGCAGCCCAACGGGTTCTGGAAACACCATATATTTT
.	.	TRBJ1-2	TRBV4-2	CASSQEEGVYYGYTF	TGTGCCAGCAGCCAAGAAGAGGGGGTCTATTATGGCTACACCTTC